The rows below give T cell receptor beta chains drawn from one sample of a study of radiation and T cells in renal cell carcinoma. The method was immunoSEQ multiplex PCR; TCRdb's version includes in-frame clones alone and lacks a portion of them. The sample includes 150,000 to 200,000 clones, about 88% of them seen just once. The source was blood, collected from a patient whose treatment included radiotherapy and nephrectomy. Receptors were obtained from a woman between 50 and 59 years old with renal cell carcinoma. Each CDR3 is given with its conserved first and last residue. The D gene is left open where the match is weak. The size entry is marked missing in some rows and otherwise reads once, few, many or a size class.

DNA: TGTGCCAGCAGCCCCGAGTGGGGGGGGGATGGCTACACCTTC; CDR3: CASSPEWGGDGYTF; D: NA; V: TRBV6-6; size: NA; J: TRBJ1-2
DNA: TGTGCCAGTAGTATCGGTTGGAATCAGCCCCAGCATTTT; CDR3: CASSIGWNQPQHF; D: NA; V: TRBV19; size: NA; J: TRBJ1-5
DNA: TGTGCCAGTAGTATAAGGGGGGGACAGGGCTACGAGCAGTACTTC; CDR3: CASSIRGGQGYEQYF; D: TRBD1; V: TRBV19; size: NA; J: TRBJ2-7
DNA: TGCGCCAGCAGCTCGCAGGACCAAGAGACCCAGTACTTC; CDR3: CASSSQDQETQYF; D: NA; V: TRBV5-1; size: NA; J: TRBJ2-5
DNA: TGCAGCGTTCGGCAGGGCTCCTCGTCTTTCTTT; CDR3: CSVRQGSSSFF; D: NA; V: TRBV29-1; size: NA; J: TRBJ1-1
DNA: TGTGCCTGGGGTTTGGGCAGGGGTGGCTACACCTTC; CDR3: CAWGLGRGGYTF; D: NA; V: TRBV30; size: NA; J: TRBJ1-2
DNA: TGTGCCAGCAGCCCTGGCGGGGGCTGGGCTGAAGCTTTCTTT; CDR3: CASSPGGGWAEAFF; D: NA; V: TRBV14; size: NA; J: TRBJ1-1
DNA: TGCGCCAGCAGCCCCTCTAGGCCGGGGGGTATCTATGGCTACACCTTC; CDR3: CASSPSRPGGIYGYTF; D: NA; V: TRBV5-1; size: NA; J: TRBJ1-2
DNA: TGTGCCAGCAGCGTAGGGTCTACAATGGAGACCCAGTACTTC; CDR3: CASSVGSTMETQYF; D: NA; V: TRBV9; size: NA; J: TRBJ2-5
DNA: TGTGCCAGCAGCCAGGGACCGACCTTGGGCTACGAGCAGTACTTC; CDR3: CASSQGPTLGYEQYF; D: NA; V: TRBV7-2; size: NA; J: TRBJ2-7
DNA: TGTGCCAGCAGCTTAGGAGGCTACAGTCAAGAGACCCAGTACTTC; CDR3: CASSLGGYSQETQYF; D: NA; V: TRBV7-2; size: NA; J: TRBJ2-5
DNA: TGTGCCAGCAGCTTAGAAGGGACGGGAAAACTGTTTTTT; CDR3: CASSLEGTGKLFF; D: NA; V: TRBV7-2; size: NA; J: TRBJ1-4
DNA: TGTGCCAGCAGCTTTTCCACTTTAGCGGGGGGGCAAGTCGGAGAGACCCAGTACTTC; CDR3: CASSFSTLAGGQVGETQYF; D: TRBD2; V: TRBV7-9; size: NA; J: TRBJ2-5
DNA: TGTGCCAGCAGTAGAACAGAGAACTATGGCTACACCTTC; CDR3: CASSRTENYGYTF; D: NA; V: TRBV6-5; size: NA; J: TRBJ1-2
DNA: TGTGCCAGCTCACCCGGGACTAGTGGTCCAGATACGCAGTATTTT; CDR3: CASSPGTSGPDTQYF; D: TRBD2; V: TRBV18; size: NA; J: TRBJ2-3
DNA: TGTGCCAGCAGTTATGGACAGGAGGCTGAAAAACTGTTTTTT; CDR3: CASSYGQEAEKLFF; D: TRBD1; V: TRBV6-5; size: NA; J: TRBJ1-4
DNA: TGTGCCTCGACAGGGGATTATGAAAAACTGTTTTTT; CDR3: CASTGDYEKLFF; D: TRBD1; V: TRBV30; size: few; J: TRBJ1-4
DNA: TGCGCCAGCAGCCAAGAATGGGAAACGGCGTATGAAAAACTGTTTTTT; CDR3: CASSQEWETAYEKLFF; D: NA; V: TRBV4-1; size: NA; J: TRBJ1-4
DNA: TGTGCCAGCAGTGGCCCGGGACAGGGGGTTACCGGGGAGCTGTTTTTT; CDR3: CASSGPGQGVTGELFF; D: TRBD1; V: TRBV2; size: once; J: TRBJ2-2
DNA: TGTGCCAGTAATGAGGGCAGCACTGAAGCTTTCTTT; CDR3: CASNEGSTEAFF; D: NA; V: TRBV19; size: many; J: TRBJ1-1
DNA: TGTGCCAGCAGCACTCGGGACACCCTACGAGAAGTAACAGCCAAAAACATTCAGTACTTC; CDR3: CASSTRDTLREVTAKNIQYF; D: NA; V: TRBV21-1; size: NA; J: TRBJ2-4
DNA: TGTGCCACCTCTCCGAGGAGGGGGCACGGCTACACCTTC; CDR3: CATSPRRGHGYTF; D: TRBD1; V: TRBV15; size: few; J: TRBJ1-2
DNA: TGTGCCAGTAGTATAGAATTCACAGGGAACACCGGGGAGCTGTTTTTT; CDR3: CASSIEFTGNTGELFF; D: NA; V: TRBV19; size: once; J: TRBJ2-2
DNA: TGTGCCACCAGCAGGACACCACCCCGCTACGAGCAGTACTTC; CDR3: CATSRTPPRYEQYF; D: NA; V: TRBV15; size: NA; J: TRBJ2-7
DNA: TGTGCCAGCAGCCGCAACAGGGATGGTCCAGATACGCAGTATTTT; CDR3: CASSRNRDGPDTQYF; D: NA; V: TRBV6-1; size: NA; J: TRBJ2-3